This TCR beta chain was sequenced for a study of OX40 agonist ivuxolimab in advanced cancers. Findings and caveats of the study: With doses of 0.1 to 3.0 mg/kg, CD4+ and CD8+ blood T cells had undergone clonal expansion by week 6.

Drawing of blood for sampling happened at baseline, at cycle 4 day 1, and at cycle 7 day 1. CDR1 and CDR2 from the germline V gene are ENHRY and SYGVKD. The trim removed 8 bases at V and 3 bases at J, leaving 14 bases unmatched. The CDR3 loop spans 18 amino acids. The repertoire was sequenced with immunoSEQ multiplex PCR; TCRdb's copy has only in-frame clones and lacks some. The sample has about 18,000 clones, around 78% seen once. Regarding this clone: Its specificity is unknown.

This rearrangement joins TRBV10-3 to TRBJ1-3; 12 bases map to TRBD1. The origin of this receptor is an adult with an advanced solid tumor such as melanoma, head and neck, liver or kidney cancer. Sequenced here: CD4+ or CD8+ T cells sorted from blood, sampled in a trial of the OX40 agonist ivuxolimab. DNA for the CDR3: TGTGCCATCTCCGAAGGGTCGGGACAGGGGGCCGGTGGAAACACCATATATTTT. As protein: CAISEGSGQGAGGNTIYF.